Each of the 29 T cell receptor beta chains below was sequenced from the same sample in a study of cytomegalovirus exposure and HLA in healthy donors. Libraries were prepared by immunoSEQ multiplex PCR; TCRdb keeps only in-frame clonotypes and omits some of them. The sample carries about 140,000 clones, around 90% recorded once. Material: PBMCs. The receptors were gathered from a woman between 18 and 30 years old in good health and CMV-seropositive.

This chain connects TRBV28 to TRBJ2-1, with TRBD1 as a possible D gene (6 bases). The germline gives CDR1 MDHEN, CDR2 SYDVKM. The CDR3 runs to 14 residues. V was pared by 1 base and J by 9 bases, with 13 bases between. The CDR3: CASSLFPVQGEQFF. The DNA of the CDR3 is TGTGCCAGCAGTTTATTCCCGGTACAGGGTGAGCAGTTCTTC.

This clone was seen more than once but under ten times. V gene TRBV19 combines with J gene TRBJ2-2, with 9 nucleotides matching TRBD1. The length of the CDR3 is 14 residues. Trimming at V came to 6 bases and at J to 2 bases, leaving 1 base not matched to a gene. Germline-derived CDR1 and CDR2 are LNHDA and SQIVND (reference sequence). As DNA, the CDR3 is TGTGCCAGTAGGACAGGGGGTAACACCGGGGAGCTGTTTTTT. It encodes CASRTGGNTGELFF.

The chain links TRBV28 to TRBJ2-1; the D gene is possibly TRBD2 (6 bases). With 2 bases removed from V and 9 bases from J, the gap between germline ends came to 8 bases. This CDR3 is 12 amino acids long. Germline values: CDR1 MDHEN, CDR2 SYDVKM. This CDR3 is CASSLGGGEQFF. CDR3 DNA sequence: TGTGCCAGCAGTTTAGGGGGAGGTGAGCAGTTCTTC.

The chain joins TRBV7-8 to TRBJ1-3; D perhaps matches TRBD1 (6 bases). The CDR3 has 17 amino acids. Looked up from germline, CDR1 is SGHVS and CDR2 is FQNEAQ. The V and J ends lost 1 base and 3 bases respectively, with 16 bases between them. The CDR3 here is CASSLGLVGAVGNTIYF. CDR3 sequence (DNA): TGTGCCAGCAGCTTAGGTTTGGTGGGGGCTGTTGGAAACACCATATATTTT.

The rearrangement joins TRBV6-1 to TRBJ1-6, with 7 nucleotides matching TRBD1. The V segment lost 4 bases and the J segment 5 bases; nucleotides outside the gene matches: 8. CDR1 is MNHNS, CDR2 SASEGT, per germline. This CDR3 comprises 16 residues. CDR3 amino acids: CASSGLTGRDNSPLHF. The CDR3 nucleotides are TGTGCCAGCAGTGGGTTGACAGGGCGGGATAATTCACCCCTCCACTTT.

The chain joins TRBV28 to TRBJ1-3; D may be TRBD1 (6 bases). Deletions cut 7 bases from V and 0 bases from J, with 13 bases between. CDR1 and CDR2 (germline): MDHEN, SYDVKM. The CDR3 has 15 amino acids. This CDR3 reads CASIPGGLSGNTIYF. The CDR3 nucleotides read TGTGCCAGCATCCCGGGGGGCCTCTCTGGAAACACCATATATTTT. Drawing the rest from reference TRBV28 and TRBJ1-3, the complete variable domain is DVKVTQSSRYLVKRTGEKVFLECVQDMDHENMFWYRQDPGLGLRLIYFSYDVKMKEKGDIPEGYSVSREKKERFSLILESASTNQTSMYLCASIPGGLSGNTIYFGEGSWLTVV.

The CDR3 region is CASSPRHNSYEQYF. The DNA for the CDR3 is TGTGCCAGCAGTCCCCGACACAACTCCTACGAGCAGTACTTC. V gene TRBV6-5 combines with J gene TRBJ2-5; D ambiguous. The J call may be incorrect, as the DNA end agrees better with TRBJ2-7. Germline V gene sequence: CDR1 MNHEY, CDR2 SVGAGI. The CDR3 extends over 14 amino acids.

The chain carries TRBV19 and TRBJ1-4, with a possible D match to TRBD1 (6 bases). The ends were cut back, 4 bases at V and 4 bases at J, with 13 bases in the middle. The germline V gene has CDR1 LNHDA and CDR2 SQIVND (reference sequence). The CDR3 has 15 residues. CDR3 amino acids: CASSKPGGFNEKLFF. The CDR3 nucleotides are TGTGCCAGTAGTAAACCGGGGGGCTTTAATGAAAAACTGTTTTTT.

The V call is TRBV14, the J call TRBJ1-4, with 7 bases lining up with TRBD1. CDR1 SGHDN and CDR2 FVKESK come from the germline V gene. Trimming at V came to 1 base and at J to 10 bases, leaving 3 bases not matched to a gene. This CDR3 spans 13 amino acids. In nucleotides, the CDR3 is TGTGCCAGCAGCCAAGGAGGGGGCGGAAAACTGTTTTTT. It yields the protein CASSQGGGGKLFF.

V is TRBV19 and J is TRBJ1-5; TRBD1 agrees at 7 bases. CDR1 and CDR2 (germline): LNHDA, SQIVND (reference sequence). V was pared by 5 bases and J by 5 bases, with 9 bases of the junction left unmatched. CDR3 length equals 15 residues. The DNA for the CDR3 is TGTGCCAGTAGTCAAGGGCAGGGGGAACATCAGCCCCAGCATTTT. Amino acids: CASSQGQGEHQPQHF.

The chain recombines TRBV4-3 with TRBJ2-3, with TRBD1 identical over 11 bases. The CDR3 is 15 residues long. Germline trimming cut 4 bases from V and 4 bases from J; bases unmatched to any gene: 4. The V gene's germline CDR1 is LGHNA and CDR2 YSLEER. The CDR3 region is CASSLGTGGADTQYF. The CDR3, as DNA: TGCGCCAGCAGCCTCGGGACAGGGGGGGCAGATACGCAGTATTTT.

This rearrangement joins TRBV9 to TRBJ1-2; TRBD1 aligns across 7 bases. The junction had 5 bases not matched to a gene; V was cut back by 2 bases and J by 4 bases. The CDR3 runs 14 residues. Germline V gives CDR1 SGDLS, CDR2 YYNGEE. The CDR3 sequence is CASSVGTAVYGYTF. As DNA, the CDR3 is TGTGCCAGCAGCGTGGGGACAGCGGTCTATGGCTACACCTTC.

The chain carries TRBV29-1 and TRBJ1-4; 9 nucleotides align to TRBD1. Trimming removed 7 bases from V and 6 bases from J; junction bases left unmatched: 6. The V gene's germline CDR1 is SQVTM and CDR2 ANQGSEA. CDR3 length equals 13 residues. CDR3 loop: CSARGQGHEKLFF. The CDR3 bases are TGCAGCGCTCGGGGACAGGGTCATGAAAAACTGTTTTTT.

The CDR3 protein is CASSPPGTGELYGYTF. The CDR3 DNA sequence: TGTGCCAGCAGCCCTCCGGGGACAGGTGAACTCTATGGCTACACCTTC. The V call is TRBV9, the J call TRBJ1-2; TRBD1 matches at 8 bases. Germline V lookup: CDR1 SGDLS, CDR2 YYNGEE. The CDR3 has 16 residues. With 4 bases clipped from V and 4 bases from J, the junction kept 12 bases outside the gene matches.

The chain has TRBV2 and TRBJ1-5, with 7 bases identical to TRBD1. V lost 9 bases and J lost 2; bases outside the gene matches: 19. CDR3 length equals 18 residues. Germline loops: CDR1 SNHLY, CDR2 FYNNEI. CDR3 sequence (DNA): TGTGCCAGTTCCGATAACATACAGGGGTGGTACGGCAATCAGCCCCAGCATTTT. Amino acids: CASSDNIQGWYGNQPQHF.

The chain employs TRBV5-1 and TRBJ2-1, with D tentatively TRBD1 (6 bases). The CDR3 totals 15 residues. V lost 0 bases and J 4 bases, leaving 11 bases between the germline ends. Germline loops: CDR1 SGHRS, CDR2 YFSETQ. The CDR3 reads CASSLAGTKYNEQFF. Here the CDR3 DNA reads TGCGCCAGCAGCTTGGCCGGGACAAAGTACAATGAGCAGTTCTTC. Filled out from reference TRBV5-1 and TRBJ2-1, the complete variable domain reads KAGVTQTPRYLIKTRGQQVTLSCSPISGHRSVSWYQQTPGQGLQFLFEYFSETQRNKGNFPGRFSGRQFSNSRSEMNVSTLELGDSALYLCASSLAGTKYNEQFFGPGTRLTVL.

The gene calls are TRBV6-5 and TRBJ2-7; 12 bases match TRBD2. The CDR3 runs 15 residues. Germline V gene lookup returns CDR1 MNHEY and CDR2 SVGAGI. The ends lost 7 bases at V and 5 bases at J; junction bases unmatched: 9. DNA for the CDR3: TGTGCCAGCATTCAGACTAGCGGGAGACTGAACGAGCAGTACTTC. This encodes CASIQTSGRLNEQYF.

V gene TRBV30 combines with J gene TRBJ1-5, with D perhaps TRBD1 (5 bases). The germline V gene encodes CDR1 GTSNPN and CDR2 SVGIG (reference sequence). Trimming cost V 8 bases and J 2 bases, with 10 bases left between them. The CDR3 contains 12 residues. CDR3 in amino acids: CAAARGNQPQHF. In DNA form, the CDR3 reads TGTGCCGCCGCCAGGGGCAATCAGCCCCAGCATTTT.

This clone was seen once. The chain carries TRBV28 and TRBJ1-5, with 7 bases identical to TRBD1. The junction had 15 bases not matched to a gene; V was cut back by 10 bases and J by 0 bases. The CDR3 has 17 residues. Germline assignment: CDR1 MDHEN and CDR2 SYDVKM. In DNA form, the CDR3 reads TGTGCCACCTTTACACGACAGGGACCTTATAGCAATCAGCCCCAGCATTTT. The encoded protein is CATFTRQGPYSNQPQHF. The whole variable domain, remainder taken from reference TRBV28 and TRBJ1-5, is DVKVTQSSRYLVKRTGEKVFLECVQDMDHENMFWYRQDPGLGLRLIYFSYDVKMKEKGDIPEGYSVSREKKERFSLILESASTNQTSMYLCATFTRQGPYSNQPQHFGDGTRLSIL.

The genes are TRBV7-2 and TRBJ1-6; 7 positions match TRBD1. Germline-derived CDR1 and CDR2 are SGHTA and FQGNSA. The J segment lost 11 bases and the V segment lost 5 bases, leaving 12 bases of the junction unmatched. The CDR3 spans 15 residues. In nucleotides, the CDR3 is TGTGCCAGCAGCCAGAGTCCGGGACAGCTAACACCCCTCCACTTT. Amino acid sequence: CASSQSPGQLTPLHF.

The chain carries TRBV7-9 and TRBJ2-1; a weak D match, TRBD1 (6 bases). Germline values: CDR1 SEHNR, CDR2 FQNEAQ (reference sequence). CDR3 length: 18 residues. The V end lost 5 bases, the J end lost 0 bases, and 20 bases lay between the germline ends. The CDR3 protein is CASSLYYGTLSSYNEQFF. The CDR3 DNA reads as TGTGCCAGCAGCCTCTACTACGGGACACTGAGCTCCTACAATGAGCAGTTCTTC. Full variable domain (missing parts from reference TRBV7-9 and TRBJ2-1): DTGVSQNPRHKITKRGQNVTFRCDPISEHNRLYWYRQTLGQGPEFLTYFQNEAQLEKSRLLSDRFSAERPKGSFSTLEIQRTEQGDSAMYLCASSLYYGTLSSYNEQFFGPGTRLTVL.

Only one count was recorded for this clone. V usage is TRBV11-2 and J usage is TRBJ2-7; TRBD1 matches 9 bases. The CDR3 length is 16 residues. Germline CDR1 is SGHAT and CDR2 is FQNNGV. Trimming cost V 5 bases and J 1 base; bases outside gene matches: 9. The CDR3 sequence: CASSPTRGTGSYEQYF. The CDR3 DNA reads as TGTGCCAGCAGCCCAACGAGAGGGACAGGGTCCTACGAGCAGTACTTC.

This sequence joins TRBV6-1 and TRBJ1-5; 8 bases map to TRBD1. This CDR3 spans 15 amino acids. Germline V lookup: CDR1 MNHNS, CDR2 SASEGT. The V and J ends lost 4 bases and 5 bases, in that order; junction bases with no gene match: 7. CDR3 DNA sequence: TGTGCCAGCAGTGGTGGGACAGGTAGTTATCAGCCCCAGCATTTT. As protein: CASSGGTGSYQPQHF.

This chain connects TRBV9 to TRBJ2-2; 16 bases match TRBD2. This CDR3 has 20 amino acids. Germline V lookup: CDR1 SGDLS, CDR2 YYNGEE. The V segment lost 2 bases and the J segment 4 bases; nucleotides outside the gene matches: 11. The CDR3 region has the DNA TGTGCCAGCAGCGTTGAGGGGACTAGCGGGAGGGGGCTCGGCACCGGGGAGCTGTTTTTT. Translation: CASSVEGTSGRGLGTGELFF.

The chain joins TRBV5-1 to TRBJ2-1; D is perhaps TRBD2 (5 bases). The CDR3 loop spans 16 amino acids. Deletions cut 0 bases from V and 0 bases from J, with 10 bases between. From germline, CDR1 is SGHRS and CDR2 YFSETQ. In nucleotides, the CDR3 is TGCGCCAGCAGCTTGGATAGCGCCAGCTCCTACAATGAGCAGTTCTTC. It yields the protein CASSLDSASSYNEQFF.

This sequence joins TRBV30 and TRBJ2-5, with 7 nucleotides matching TRBD1. V shed 4 bases, J shed 2 bases, and the junction held 10 bases outside the gene matches. CDR3 size: 15 residues. The germline CDR1 and CDR2 sequences are GTSNPN and SVGIG (reference sequence). The CDR3 reads CAWTDGTVGQETQYF. CDR3 nucleotide sequence: TGTGCCTGGACCGACGGGACAGTCGGGCAAGAGACCCAGTACTTC.

This clone was detected once. The genes are TRBV28 and TRBJ1-1; TRBD1 matches at 9 bases. The CDR3 extends over 18 amino acids. Trimming at V came to 5 bases and at J to 2 bases, leaving 15 bases not matched to a gene. The germline gives CDR1 MDHEN, CDR2 SYDVKM. The CDR3 sequence: CASSTIYGGQGGNTEAFF. Here the CDR3 DNA reads TGTGCCAGCAGTACTATTTACGGGGGACAGGGAGGCAACACTGAAGCTTTCTTT.

The CDR3 bases are TGTGCCATCAGTGAGTCGGGAGGGGTAGTCCAGCCCCAGCATTTT. Translating it yields CAISESGGVVQPQHF. The V gene is TRBV10-3, the J gene TRBJ1-5, with a weak D call TRBD1 (5 bases). Trimming pared 0 bases from V and 7 bases from J, leaving 13 bases between. The CDR3 loop spans 15 amino acids. CDR1 ENHRY and CDR2 SYGVKD come from the germline V gene.

The CDR3: CASSLFLAGQQNTEAFF. DNA for the CDR3: TGTGCCAGCAGCCTCTTTCTAGCGGGACAGCAGAACACTGAAGCTTTCTTT. V is TRBV14 and J is TRBJ1-1; 7 bases are a match to TRBD1. The germline CDR1 and CDR2 sequences are SGHDN and FVKESK. There are 17 residues in the CDR3. The ends lost 4 bases at V and 1 base at J; junction bases unmatched: 12.